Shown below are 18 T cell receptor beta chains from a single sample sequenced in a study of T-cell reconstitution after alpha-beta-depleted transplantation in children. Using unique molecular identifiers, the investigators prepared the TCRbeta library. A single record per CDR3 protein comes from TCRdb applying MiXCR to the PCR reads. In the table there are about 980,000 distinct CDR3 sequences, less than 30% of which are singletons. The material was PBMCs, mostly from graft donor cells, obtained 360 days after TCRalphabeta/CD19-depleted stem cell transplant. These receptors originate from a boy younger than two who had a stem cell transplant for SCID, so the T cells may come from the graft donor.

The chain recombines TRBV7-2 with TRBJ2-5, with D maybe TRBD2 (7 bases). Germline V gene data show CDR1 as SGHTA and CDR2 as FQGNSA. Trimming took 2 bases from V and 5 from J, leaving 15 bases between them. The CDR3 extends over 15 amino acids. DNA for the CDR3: TGTGCCAGCAGCTTAACCGGGGGGCCGTGGGAGACCCAGTACTTC. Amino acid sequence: CASSLTGGPWETQYF.

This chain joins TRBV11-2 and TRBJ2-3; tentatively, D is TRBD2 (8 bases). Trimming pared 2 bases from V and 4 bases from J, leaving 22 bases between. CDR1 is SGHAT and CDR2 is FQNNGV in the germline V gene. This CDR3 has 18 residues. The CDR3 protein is CASSLLGGGGLVADTQYF. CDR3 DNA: TGTGCCAGCAGCTTATTAGGGGGCGGGGGACTAGTAGCAGATACGCAGTATTTT.

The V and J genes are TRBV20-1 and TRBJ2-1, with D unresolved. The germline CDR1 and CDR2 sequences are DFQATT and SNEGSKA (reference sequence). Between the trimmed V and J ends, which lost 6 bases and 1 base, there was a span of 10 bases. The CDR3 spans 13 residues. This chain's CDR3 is CSALGESYNEQFF. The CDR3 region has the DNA TGCAGTGCCTTGGGCGAATCCTACAATGAGCAGTTCTTC.

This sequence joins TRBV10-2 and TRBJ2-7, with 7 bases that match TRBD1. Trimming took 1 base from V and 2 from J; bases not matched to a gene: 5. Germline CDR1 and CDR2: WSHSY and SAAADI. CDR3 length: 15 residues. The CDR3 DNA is TGCGCCAGCAGTGAGTTGAGACAGGGACCCTACGAGCAGTACTTC. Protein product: CASSELRQGPYEQYF.

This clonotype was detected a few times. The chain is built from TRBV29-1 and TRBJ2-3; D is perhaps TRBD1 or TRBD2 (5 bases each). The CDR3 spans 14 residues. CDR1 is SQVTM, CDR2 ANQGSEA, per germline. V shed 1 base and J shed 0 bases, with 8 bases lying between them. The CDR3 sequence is CSVEGGWSTDTQYF. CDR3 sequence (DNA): TGCAGCGTTGAAGGGGGGTGGAGCACAGATACGCAGTATTTT.

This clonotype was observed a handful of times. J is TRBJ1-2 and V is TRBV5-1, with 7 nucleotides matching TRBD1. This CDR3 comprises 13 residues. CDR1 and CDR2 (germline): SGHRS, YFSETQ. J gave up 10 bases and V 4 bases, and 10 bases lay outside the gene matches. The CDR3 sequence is CASSPERQGIYTF. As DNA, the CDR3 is TGCGCCAGCAGCCCCGAAAGACAGGGAATCTACACCTTC.

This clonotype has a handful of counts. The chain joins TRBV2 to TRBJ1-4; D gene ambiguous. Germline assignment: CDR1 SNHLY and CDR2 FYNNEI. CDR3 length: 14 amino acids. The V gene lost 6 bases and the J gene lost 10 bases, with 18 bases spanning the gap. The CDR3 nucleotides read TGTGCCAGCAGGGAACCAGGCCTGAGTTTAAAACTGTTTTTT. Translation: CASREPGLSLKLFF.

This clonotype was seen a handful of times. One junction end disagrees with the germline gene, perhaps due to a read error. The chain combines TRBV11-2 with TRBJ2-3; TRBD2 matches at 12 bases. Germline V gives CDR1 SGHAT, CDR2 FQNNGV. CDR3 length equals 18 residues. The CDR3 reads CASSVESVLAGGPDTQYF. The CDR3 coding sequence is TGTGCCAGCAGCGTAGAATCTGTCCTAGCGGGGGGGCCGGATACGCAGTATTTT.

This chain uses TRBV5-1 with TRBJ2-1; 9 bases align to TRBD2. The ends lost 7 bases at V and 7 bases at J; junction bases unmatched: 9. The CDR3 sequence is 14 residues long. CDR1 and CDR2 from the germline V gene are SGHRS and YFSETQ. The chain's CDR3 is CASHVAGVGNEQFF. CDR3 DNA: TGCGCCAGCCATGTAGCGGGGGTGGGAAATGAGCAGTTCTTC.

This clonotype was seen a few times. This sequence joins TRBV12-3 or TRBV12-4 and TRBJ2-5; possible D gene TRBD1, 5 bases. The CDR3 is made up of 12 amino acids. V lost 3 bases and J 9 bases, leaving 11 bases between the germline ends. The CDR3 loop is CASSFSGLAQYF. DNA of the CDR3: TGTGCCAGCAGTTTCTCAGGGTTGGCCCAGTACTTC.

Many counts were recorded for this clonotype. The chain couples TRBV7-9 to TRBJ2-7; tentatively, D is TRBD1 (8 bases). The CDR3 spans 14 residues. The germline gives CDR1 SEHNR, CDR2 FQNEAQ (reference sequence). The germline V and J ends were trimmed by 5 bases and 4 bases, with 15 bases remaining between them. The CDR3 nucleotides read TGTGCCAGCAGCACCGGACAGGGAGGGTACGAGCAGTACTTC. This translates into CASSTGQGGYEQYF. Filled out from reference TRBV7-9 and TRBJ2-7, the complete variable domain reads DTGVSQNPRHKITKRGQNVTFRCDPISEHNRLYWYRQTLGQGPEFLTYFQNEAQLEKSRLLSDRFSAERPKGSFSTLEIQRTEQGDSAMYLCASSTGQGGYEQYFGPGTRLTVT.

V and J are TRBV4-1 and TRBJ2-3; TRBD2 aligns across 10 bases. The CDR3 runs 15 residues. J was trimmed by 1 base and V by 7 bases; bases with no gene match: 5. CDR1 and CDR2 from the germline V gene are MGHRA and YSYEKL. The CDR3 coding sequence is TGCGCCAGCATGGCCGGGACTAGCGGCACAGATACGCAGTATTTT. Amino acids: CASMAGTSGTDTQYF.

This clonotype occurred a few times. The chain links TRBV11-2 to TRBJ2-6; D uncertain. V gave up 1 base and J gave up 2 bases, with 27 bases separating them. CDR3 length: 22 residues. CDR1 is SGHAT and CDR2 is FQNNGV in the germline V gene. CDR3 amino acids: CASSLVFGRVSHGSPGANVLTF. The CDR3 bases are TGTGCCAGCAGCTTAGTCTTTGGTCGGGTCAGTCATGGCTCTCCTGGGGCCAACGTCCTGACTTTC. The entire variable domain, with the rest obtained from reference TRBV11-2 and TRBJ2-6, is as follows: EAGVAQSPRYKIIEKRQSVAFWCNPISGHATLYWYQQILGQGPKLLIQFQNNGVVDDSQLPKDRFSAERLKGVDSTLKIQPAKLEDSAVYLCASSLVFGRVSHGSPGANVLTFGAGSRLTVL.

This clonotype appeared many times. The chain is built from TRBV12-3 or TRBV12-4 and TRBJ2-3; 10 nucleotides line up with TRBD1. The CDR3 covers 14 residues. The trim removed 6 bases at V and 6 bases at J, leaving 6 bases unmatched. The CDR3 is CASSLGQGLDTQYF. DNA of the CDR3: TGTGCCAGCAGCCTGGGACAGGGGCTGGATACGCAGTATTTT.

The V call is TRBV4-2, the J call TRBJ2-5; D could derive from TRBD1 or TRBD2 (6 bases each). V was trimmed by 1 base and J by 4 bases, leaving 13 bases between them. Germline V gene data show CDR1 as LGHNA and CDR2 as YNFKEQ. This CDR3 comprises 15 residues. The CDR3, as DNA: TGTGCCAGCAGCCAAGGGGGGCTAGCGCCAGAGACCCAGTACTTC. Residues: CASSQGGLAPETQYF.

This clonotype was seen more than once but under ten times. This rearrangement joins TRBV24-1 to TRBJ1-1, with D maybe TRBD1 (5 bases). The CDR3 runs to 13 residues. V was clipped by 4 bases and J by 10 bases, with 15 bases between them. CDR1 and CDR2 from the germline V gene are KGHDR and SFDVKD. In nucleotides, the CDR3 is TGTGCCACCAGTGAGGACACTCTGGGAGGAGCTTTCTTT. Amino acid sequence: CATSEDTLGGAFF.

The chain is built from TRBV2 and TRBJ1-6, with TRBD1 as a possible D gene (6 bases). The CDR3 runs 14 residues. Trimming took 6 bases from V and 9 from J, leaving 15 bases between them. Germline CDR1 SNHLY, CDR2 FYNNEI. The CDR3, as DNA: TGTGCCAGCAGATCGGGACACCAGGGTTCACCCCTCCACTTT. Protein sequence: CASRSGHQGSPLHF.

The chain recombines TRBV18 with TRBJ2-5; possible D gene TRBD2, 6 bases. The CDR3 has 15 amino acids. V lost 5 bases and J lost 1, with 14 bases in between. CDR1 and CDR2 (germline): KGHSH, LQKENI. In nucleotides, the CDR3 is TGTGCCAGCTCAGGATTACCGGGACTCCAAGAGACCCAGTACTTC. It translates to CASSGLPGLQETQYF.